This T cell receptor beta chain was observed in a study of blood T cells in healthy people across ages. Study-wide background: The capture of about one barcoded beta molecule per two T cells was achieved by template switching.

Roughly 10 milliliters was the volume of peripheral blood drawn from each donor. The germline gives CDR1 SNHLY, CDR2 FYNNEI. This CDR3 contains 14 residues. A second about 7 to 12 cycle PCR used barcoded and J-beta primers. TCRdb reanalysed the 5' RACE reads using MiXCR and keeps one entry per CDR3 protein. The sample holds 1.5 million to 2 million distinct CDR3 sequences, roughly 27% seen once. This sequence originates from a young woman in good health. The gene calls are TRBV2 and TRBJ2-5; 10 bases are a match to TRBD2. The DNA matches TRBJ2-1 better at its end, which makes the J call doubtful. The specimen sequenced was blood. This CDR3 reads CASSGTSEQETQFF. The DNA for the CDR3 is TGTGCCAGCTCCGGGACTAGCGAACAAGAGACCCAGTTCTTC.